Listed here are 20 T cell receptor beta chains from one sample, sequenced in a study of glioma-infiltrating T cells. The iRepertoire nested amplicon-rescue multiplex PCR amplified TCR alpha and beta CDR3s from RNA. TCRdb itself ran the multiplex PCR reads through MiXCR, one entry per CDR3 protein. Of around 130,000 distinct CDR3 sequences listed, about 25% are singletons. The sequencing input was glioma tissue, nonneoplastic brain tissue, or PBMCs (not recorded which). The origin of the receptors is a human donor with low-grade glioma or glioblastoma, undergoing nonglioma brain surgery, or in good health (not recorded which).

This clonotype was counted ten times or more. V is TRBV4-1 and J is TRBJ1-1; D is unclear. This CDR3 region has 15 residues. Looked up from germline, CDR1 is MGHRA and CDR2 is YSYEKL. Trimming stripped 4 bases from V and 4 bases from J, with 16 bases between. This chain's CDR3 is CASSLGPSEGTEAFF. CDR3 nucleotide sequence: TGCGCCAGCAGCCTCGGGCCGTCGGAGGGCACTGAAGCTTTCTTT.

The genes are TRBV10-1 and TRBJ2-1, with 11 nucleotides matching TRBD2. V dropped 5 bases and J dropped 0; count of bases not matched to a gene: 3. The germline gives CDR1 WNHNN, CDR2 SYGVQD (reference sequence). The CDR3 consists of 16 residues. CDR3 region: CASSLAGGPSYNEQFF. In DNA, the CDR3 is TGCGCCAGCAGTCTAGCGGGGGGACCCTCCTACAATGAGCAGTTCTTC.

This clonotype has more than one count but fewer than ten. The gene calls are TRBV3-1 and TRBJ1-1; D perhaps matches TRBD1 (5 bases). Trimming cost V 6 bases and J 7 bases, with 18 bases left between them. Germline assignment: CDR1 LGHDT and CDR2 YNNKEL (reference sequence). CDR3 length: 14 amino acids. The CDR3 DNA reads TGTGCCAGCAGACGTAGCCTCCAGGGAATTGAAGCTTTCTTT. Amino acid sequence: CASRRSLQGIEAFF. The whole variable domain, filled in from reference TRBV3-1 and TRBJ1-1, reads DTAVSQTPKYLVTQMGNDKSIKCEQNLGHDTMYWYKQDSKKFLKIMFSYNNKELIINETVPNRFSPKSPDKAHLNLHINSLELGDSAVYFCASRRSLQGIEAFFGQGTRLTVV.

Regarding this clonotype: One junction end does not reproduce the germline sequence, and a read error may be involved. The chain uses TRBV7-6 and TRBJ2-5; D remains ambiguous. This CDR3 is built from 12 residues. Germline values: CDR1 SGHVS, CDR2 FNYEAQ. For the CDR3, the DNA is TGTGCCAGCAGCTTAGCACAAGAGACCCGGTACTTC. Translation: CASSLAQETRYF.

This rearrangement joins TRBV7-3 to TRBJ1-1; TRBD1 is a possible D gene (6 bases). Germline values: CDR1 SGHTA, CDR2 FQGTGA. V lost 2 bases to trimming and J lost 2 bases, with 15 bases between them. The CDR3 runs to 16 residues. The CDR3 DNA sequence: TGTGCCAGCAGCTTAGTATGGCAGGGGCTTAACACTGAAGCTTTCTTT. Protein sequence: CASSLVWQGLNTEAFF.

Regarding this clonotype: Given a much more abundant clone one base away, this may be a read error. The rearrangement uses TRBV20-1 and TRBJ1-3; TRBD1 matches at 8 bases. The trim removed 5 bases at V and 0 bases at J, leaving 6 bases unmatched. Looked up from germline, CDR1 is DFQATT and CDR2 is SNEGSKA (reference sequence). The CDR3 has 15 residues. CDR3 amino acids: CSADGQGRSGNTIYF. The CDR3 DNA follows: TGCAGTGCTGATGGACAGGGCCGCTCTGGAAACACCATATATTTT.

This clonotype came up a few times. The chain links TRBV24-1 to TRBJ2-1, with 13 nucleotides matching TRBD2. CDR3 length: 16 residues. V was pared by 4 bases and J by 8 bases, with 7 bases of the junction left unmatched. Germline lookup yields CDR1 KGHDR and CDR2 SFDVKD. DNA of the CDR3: TGTGCCACCAGTGAAACAACTAGCGGGGGGGCCGATGAGCAGTTCTTC. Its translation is CATSETTSGGADEQFF.

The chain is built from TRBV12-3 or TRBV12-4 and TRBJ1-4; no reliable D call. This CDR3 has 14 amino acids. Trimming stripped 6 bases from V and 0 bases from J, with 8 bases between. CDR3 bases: TGTGCCAGCAGCAAACGCGCAACTAATGAAAAACTGTTTTTT. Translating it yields CASSKRATNEKLFF.

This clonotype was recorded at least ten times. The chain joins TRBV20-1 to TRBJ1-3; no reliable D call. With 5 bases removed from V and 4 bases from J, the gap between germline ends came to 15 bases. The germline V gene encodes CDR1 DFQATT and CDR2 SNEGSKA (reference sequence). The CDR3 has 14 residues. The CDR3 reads CSAGDAEPGNTIYF. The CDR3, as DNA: TGCAGTGCTGGCGACGCAGAGCCAGGAAACACCATATATTTT.

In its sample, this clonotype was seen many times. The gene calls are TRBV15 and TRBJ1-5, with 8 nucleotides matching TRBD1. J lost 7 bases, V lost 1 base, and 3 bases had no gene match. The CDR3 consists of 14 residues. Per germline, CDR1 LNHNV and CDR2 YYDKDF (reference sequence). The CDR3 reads CATSRAGGGQPQHF. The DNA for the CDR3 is TGTGCCACCAGCAGAGCAGGGGGCGGGCAGCCCCAGCATTTT.

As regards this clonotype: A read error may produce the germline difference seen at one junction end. The CDR3 coding sequence is TGTGTCAGCAGCTCTCCGACAGGGAACGGCGAGACCCAGTACTTC. Its translation: CVSSSPTGNGETQYF. The J gene is TRBJ2-5, the V gene TRBV14; 7 bases fit TRBD1. This CDR3 comprises 15 residues. Germline V gene lookup returns CDR1 SGHDN and CDR2 FVKESK. Full variable domain (missing parts from reference TRBV14 and TRBJ2-5): EAGVTQFPSHSVIEKGQTVTLRCDPISGHDNLYWYRRVMGKEIKFLLHFVKESKQDESGMPNNRFLAERTGGTYSTLKVQPAELEDSGVYFCVSSSPTGNGETQYFGPGTRLLVL.

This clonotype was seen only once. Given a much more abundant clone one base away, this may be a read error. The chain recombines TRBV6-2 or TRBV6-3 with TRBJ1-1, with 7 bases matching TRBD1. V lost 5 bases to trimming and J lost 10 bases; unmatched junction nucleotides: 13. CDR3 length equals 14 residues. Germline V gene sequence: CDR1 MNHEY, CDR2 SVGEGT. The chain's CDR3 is CASSARVGQSGAFF. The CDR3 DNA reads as TGTGCCAGCAGTGCCAGGGTGGGACAGTCTGGAGCTTTCTTT.

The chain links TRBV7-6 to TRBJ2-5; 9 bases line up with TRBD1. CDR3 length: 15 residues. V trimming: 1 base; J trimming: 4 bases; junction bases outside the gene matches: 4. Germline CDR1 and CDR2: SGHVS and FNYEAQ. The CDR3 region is CASSLGWTGVETQYF. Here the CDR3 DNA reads TGTGCCAGCAGCTTAGGATGGACAGGGGTAGAGACCCAGTACTTC.

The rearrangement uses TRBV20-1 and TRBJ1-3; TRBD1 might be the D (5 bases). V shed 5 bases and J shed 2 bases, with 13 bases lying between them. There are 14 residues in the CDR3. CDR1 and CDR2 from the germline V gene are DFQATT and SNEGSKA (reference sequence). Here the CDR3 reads CSAGGRATGNTIYF. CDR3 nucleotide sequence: TGCAGTGCTGGTGGCAGGGCAACTGGAAACACCATATATTTT.

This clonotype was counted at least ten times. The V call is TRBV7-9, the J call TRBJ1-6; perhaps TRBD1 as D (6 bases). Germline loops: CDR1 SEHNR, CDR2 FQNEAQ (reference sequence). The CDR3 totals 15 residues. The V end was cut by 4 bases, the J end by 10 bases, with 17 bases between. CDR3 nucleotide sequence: TGTGCCAGCAGCTCACAGGGTTTTCTTAGGTCACCCCTCCACTTT. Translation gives CASSSQGFLRSPLHF. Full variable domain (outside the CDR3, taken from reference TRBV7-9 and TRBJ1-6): DTGVSQNPRHKITKRGQNVTFRCDPISEHNRLYWYRQTLGQGPEFLTYFQNEAQLEKSRLLSDRFSAERPKGSFSTLEIQRTEQGDSAMYLCASSSQGFLRSPLHFGNGTRLTVT.

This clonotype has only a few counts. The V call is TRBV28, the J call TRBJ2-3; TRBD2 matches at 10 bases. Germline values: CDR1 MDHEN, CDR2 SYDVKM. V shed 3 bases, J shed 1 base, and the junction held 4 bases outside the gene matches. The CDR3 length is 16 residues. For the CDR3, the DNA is TGTGCCAGCAGTTTCAGCGGGGGGGGGGGCACAGATACGCAGTATTTT. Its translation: CASSFSGGGGTDTQYF.

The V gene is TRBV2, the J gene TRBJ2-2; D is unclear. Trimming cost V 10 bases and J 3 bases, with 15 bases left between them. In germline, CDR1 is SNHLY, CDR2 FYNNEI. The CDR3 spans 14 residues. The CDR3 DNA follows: TGTGCCACCAAGGAGCAGCGCCACACCGGGGAGCTGTTTTTT. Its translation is CATKEQRHTGELFF.

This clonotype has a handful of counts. The chain's CDR3 is CASRTGPRNTEAFF. Written as DNA, the CDR3 is TGTGCCAGCAGAACGGGACCGAGGAACACTGAAGCTTTCTTT. V usage is TRBV6-1 and J usage is TRBJ1-1; D is perhaps TRBD1 (5 bases). The CDR3 length is 14 residues. Trimming pared 6 bases from V and 1 base from J, leaving 12 bases between. From germline, CDR1 is MNHNS and CDR2 SASEGT.

CDR3 in DNA: TGTGCCAGCAGCTACGACAGAGACTTCCAGTATTTT. It specifies CASSYDRDFQYF. This chain joins TRBV7-9 and TRBJ2-3; D is perhaps TRBD1 (5 bases). V was trimmed by 4 bases and J by 12 bases, leaving 14 bases between them. The CDR3 spans 12 residues. Germline CDR1 reads SEHNR; CDR2 reads FQNEAQ (reference sequence).

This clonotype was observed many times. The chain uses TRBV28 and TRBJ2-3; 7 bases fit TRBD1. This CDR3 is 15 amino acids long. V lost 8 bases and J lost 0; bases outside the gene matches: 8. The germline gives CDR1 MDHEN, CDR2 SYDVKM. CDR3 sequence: CASGNRGPSTDTQYF. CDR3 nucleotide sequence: TGTGCCAGCGGAAACAGGGGCCCTAGCACAGATACGCAGTATTTT.